This T cell receptor beta chain originates from a study of memory B cells and T cells in multiple sclerosis. Trimming removed 3 bases at V and 5 bases at J, with 16 bases between. CDR1 is KGHSH and CDR2 is LQKENI in the germline V gene. This CDR3 contains 15 residues. The data were produced by immunoSEQ multiplex PCR, yet TCRdb's version contains in-frame clones alone and is incomplete. The table has approximately 14,000 clones, more than 65% seen once; the top ten hold 2% to 2.5%. This clone turned up a few times. Antigen: not known. Study-level results: Normalization was needed because clone-set size differences affected shared clonotype counts.

This sequence joins TRBV18 and TRBJ2-5; D uncertain. This TCR was sampled from a human donor with multiple sclerosis. Sequencing input: memory (CD45RO+) CD4+ T cells from blood. CDR3 coding DNA: TGTGCCAGCTCACCCGATACCGGGTCGAGGGAGACCCAGTACTTC. Protein: CASSPDTGSRETQYF.